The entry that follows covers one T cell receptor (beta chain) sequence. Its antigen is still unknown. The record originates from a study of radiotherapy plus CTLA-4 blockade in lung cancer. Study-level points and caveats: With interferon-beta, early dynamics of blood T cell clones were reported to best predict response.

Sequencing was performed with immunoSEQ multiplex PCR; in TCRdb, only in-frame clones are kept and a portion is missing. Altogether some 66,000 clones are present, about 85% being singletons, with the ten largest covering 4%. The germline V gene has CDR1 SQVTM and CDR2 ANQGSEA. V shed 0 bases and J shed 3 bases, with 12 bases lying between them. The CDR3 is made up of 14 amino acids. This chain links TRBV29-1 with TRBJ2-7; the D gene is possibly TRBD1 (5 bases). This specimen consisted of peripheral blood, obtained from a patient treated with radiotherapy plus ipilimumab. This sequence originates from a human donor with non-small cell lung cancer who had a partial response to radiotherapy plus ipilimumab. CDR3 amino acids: CSVEDHSGNYEQYF. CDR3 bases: TGCAGCGTTGAAGATCATTCAGGGAACTACGAGCAGTACTTC.